This T cell receptor (beta chain) emerged from a study of blood T cell repertoires in COVID-19. In the study overall: Whether acute or convalescent, the COVID-19 samples came from the United States, Italy and Spain.

The CDR3 consists of 14 residues. The germline gives CDR1 KGHSH, CDR2 LQKENI. V lost 1 base and J lost 9, with 15 bases in between. Some clones are missing from TCRdb's copy, which holds only in-frame ones; the method was immunoSEQ multiplex PCR. Here the sample spans fewer than 300,000 clones, roughly 85% being singletons. The clonotype was recovered from a man over 45 with active or convalescent COVID-19. J is TRBJ1-2 and V is TRBV18; maybe TRBD1 (5 bases). The sample consisted of peripheral blood. The DNA for the CDR3 is TGTGCCAGCTCACCACGTTCGCAGGGCTCGAGCTACACCTTC. This translates into CASSPRSQGSSYTF.